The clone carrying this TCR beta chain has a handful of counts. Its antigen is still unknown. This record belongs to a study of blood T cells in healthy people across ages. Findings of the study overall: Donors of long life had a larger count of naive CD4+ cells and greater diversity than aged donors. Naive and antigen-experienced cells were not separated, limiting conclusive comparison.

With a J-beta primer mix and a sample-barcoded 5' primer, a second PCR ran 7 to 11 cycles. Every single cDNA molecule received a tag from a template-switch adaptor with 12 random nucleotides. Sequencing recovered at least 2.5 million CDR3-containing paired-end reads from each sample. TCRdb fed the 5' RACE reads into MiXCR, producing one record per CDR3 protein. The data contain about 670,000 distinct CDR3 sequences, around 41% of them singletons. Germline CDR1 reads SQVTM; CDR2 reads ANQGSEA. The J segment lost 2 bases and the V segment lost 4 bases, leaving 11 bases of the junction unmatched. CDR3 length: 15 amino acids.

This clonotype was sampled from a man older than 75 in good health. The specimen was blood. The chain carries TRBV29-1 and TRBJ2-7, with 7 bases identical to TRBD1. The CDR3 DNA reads TGCAGCGTTGGCCGTAGACAGGGAAGAACCTACGAGCAGTACTTC. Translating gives CSVGRRQGRTYEQYF.